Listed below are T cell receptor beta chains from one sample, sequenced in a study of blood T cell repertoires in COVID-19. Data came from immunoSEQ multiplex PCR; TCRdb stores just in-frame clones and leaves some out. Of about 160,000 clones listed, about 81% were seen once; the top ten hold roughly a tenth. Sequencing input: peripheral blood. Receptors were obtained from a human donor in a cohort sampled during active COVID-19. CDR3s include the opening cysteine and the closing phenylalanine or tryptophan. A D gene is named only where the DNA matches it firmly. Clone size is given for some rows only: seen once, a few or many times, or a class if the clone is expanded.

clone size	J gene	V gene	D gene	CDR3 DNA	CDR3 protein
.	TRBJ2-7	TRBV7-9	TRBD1	TGTGCCAGCAGCTCCCGGACAGGGACCTACGAGCAGTACTTC	CASSSRTGTYEQYF
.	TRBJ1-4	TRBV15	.	TGTGCCACCAGCAGAGATCCGGGACTGGCAACTAATGAAAAACTGTTTTTT	CATSRDPGLATNEKLFF
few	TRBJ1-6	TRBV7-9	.	TGTGCCAGCAGCTTGGACATAGTTCCCAATTCACCCCTCCACTTT	CASSLDIVPNSPLHF
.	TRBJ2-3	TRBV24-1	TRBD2	TGTGCCACCAGTGATTCGACTAGCGGGGGGCCAGGCACAGATACGCAGTATTTT	CATSDSTSGGPGTDTQYF
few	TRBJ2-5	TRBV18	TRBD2	TGTGCCAGCTCACCAAATACCGGGACTAGCGTAGAGACCCAGTACTTC	CASSPNTGTSVETQYF
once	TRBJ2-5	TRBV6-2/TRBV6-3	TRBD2	TGTGCCAGCAGTTTTCCCCGAACTCGTAGCGGGGGAGGATGGGAGACCCAGTACTTC	CASSFPRTRSGGGWETQYF
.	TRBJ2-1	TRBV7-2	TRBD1	TGTGCCAGCACCCGGGACAGGACATACAATGAGCAGTTCTTC	CASTRDRTYNEQFF
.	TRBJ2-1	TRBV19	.	TGTGCCAGTAGTATAGGGAGTTTTGAGCAGTTCTTC	CASSIGSFEQFF
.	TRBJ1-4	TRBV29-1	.	TGCAGCGTTGGACAGCATAATGAAAAACTGTTTTTT	CSVGQHNEKLFF
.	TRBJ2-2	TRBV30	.	TGTGCCTGGAGTGTGGGCCCTCGGCCCGGGGAGCTGTTTTTT	CAWSVGPRPGELFF
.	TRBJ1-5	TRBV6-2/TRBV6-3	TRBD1	TGTGCCAGCAGTCTCACCCGTGGACAGGGGACTTTTCATAGCAATCAGCCCCAGCATTTT	CASSLTRGQGTFHSNQPQHF
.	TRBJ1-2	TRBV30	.	TGTGCCTGGGAAGGAGCCTCTAACTATGGCTACACCTTC	CAWEGASNYGYTF
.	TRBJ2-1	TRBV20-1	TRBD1	TGCAGTGCTACTGACAGGGGGCCCTACAATGAGCAGTTCTTC	CSATDRGPYNEQFF
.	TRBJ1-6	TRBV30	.	TGTGCCTGGACAGGGGACACCCATAATTCACCCCTCCACTTT	CAWTGDTHNSPLHF
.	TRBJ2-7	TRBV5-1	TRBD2	TGCGCCAGCAGACAGGGACTAGCGGGAGGTTTCCACGAGCAGTACTTC	CASRQGLAGGFHEQYF
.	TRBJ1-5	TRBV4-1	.	TGCGCCAGCAGCCAAGATCCGGGGTTTGGGCAGCCCCAGCATTTT	CASSQDPGFGQPQHF
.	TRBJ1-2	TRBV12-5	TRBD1	TGTGCTAGTGGTTTGGGGGACAGGGGTGGCTACACCTTC	CASGLGDRGGYTF